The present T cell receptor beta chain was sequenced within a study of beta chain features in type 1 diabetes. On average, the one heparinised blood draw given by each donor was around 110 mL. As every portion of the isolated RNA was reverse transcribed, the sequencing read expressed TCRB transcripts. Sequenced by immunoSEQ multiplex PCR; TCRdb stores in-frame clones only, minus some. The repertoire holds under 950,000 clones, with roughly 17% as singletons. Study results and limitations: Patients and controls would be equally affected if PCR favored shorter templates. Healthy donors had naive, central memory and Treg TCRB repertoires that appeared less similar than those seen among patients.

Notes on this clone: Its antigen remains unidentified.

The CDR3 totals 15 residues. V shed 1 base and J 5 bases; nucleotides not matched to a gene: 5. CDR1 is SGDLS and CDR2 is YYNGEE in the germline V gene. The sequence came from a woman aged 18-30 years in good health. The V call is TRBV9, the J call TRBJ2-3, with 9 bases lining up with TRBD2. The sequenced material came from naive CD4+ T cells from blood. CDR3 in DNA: TGTGCCAGCAGCGTAAGTCCTAGCGGGATAGATACGCAGTATTTT. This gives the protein CASSVSPSGIDTQYF.